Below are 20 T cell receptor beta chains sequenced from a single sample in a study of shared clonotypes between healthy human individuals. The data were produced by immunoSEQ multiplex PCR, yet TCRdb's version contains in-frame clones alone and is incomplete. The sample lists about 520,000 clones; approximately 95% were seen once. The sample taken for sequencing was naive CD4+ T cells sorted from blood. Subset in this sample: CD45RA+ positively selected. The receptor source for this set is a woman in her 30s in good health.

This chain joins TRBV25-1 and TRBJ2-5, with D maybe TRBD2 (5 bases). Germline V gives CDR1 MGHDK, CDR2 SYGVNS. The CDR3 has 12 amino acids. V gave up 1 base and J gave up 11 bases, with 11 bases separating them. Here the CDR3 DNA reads TGTGCCAGCAGTGAATCCCCCGGGGAGCAGTACTTC. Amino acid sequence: CASSESPGEQYF.

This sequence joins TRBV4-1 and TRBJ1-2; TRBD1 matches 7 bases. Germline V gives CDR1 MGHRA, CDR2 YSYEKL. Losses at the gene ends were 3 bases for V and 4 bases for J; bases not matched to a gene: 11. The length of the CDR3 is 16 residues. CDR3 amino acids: CASSQTGQGGTYGYTF. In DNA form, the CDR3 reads TGCGCCAGCAGCCAGACGGGGCAGGGGGGAACCTATGGCTACACCTTC.

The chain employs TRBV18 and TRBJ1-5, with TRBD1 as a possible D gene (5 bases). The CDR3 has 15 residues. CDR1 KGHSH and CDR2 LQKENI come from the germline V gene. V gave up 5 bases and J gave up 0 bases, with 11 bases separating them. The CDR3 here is CASSSDSYSNQPQHF. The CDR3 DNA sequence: TGTGCCAGCTCATCCGACAGCTATAGCAATCAGCCCCAGCATTTT.

CDR3 amino acids: CASSFNSGSRETQYF. DNA for the CDR3: TGTGCCAGCAGCTTTAATAGCGGGAGTCGGGAGACCCAGTACTTC. The chain couples TRBV7-3 to TRBJ2-5, with TRBD2 matching 9 bases. V lost 3 bases and J lost 5; bases outside the gene matches: 7. The germline CDR1 and CDR2 sequences are SGHTA and FQGTGA. The CDR3 has 15 residues. The whole variable domain, remainder taken from reference TRBV7-3 and TRBJ2-5, is GAGVSQTPSNKVTEKGKYVELRCDPISGHTALYWYRQSLGQGPEFLIYFQGTGAADDSGLPNDRFFAVRPEGSVSTLKIQRTERGDSAVYLCASSFNSGSRETQYFGPGTRLLVL.

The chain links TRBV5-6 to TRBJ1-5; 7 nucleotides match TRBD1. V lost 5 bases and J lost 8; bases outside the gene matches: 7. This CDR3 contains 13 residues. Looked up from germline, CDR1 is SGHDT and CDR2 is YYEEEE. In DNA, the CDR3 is TGTGCCAGCAGTCGCGACCAGGGGGAGCCCCAGCATTTT. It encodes CASSRDQGEPQHF.

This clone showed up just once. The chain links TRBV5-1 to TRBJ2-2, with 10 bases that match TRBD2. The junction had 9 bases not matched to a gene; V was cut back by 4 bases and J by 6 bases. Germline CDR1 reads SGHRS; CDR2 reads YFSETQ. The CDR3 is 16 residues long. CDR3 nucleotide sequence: TGCGCCAGCAGCGGGGGACTAGCGTCCGATGCCGGGGAGCTGTTTTTT. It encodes CASSGGLASDAGELFF. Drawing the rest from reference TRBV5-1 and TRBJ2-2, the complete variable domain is KAGVTQTPRYLIKTRGQQVTLSCSPISGHRSVSWYQQTPGQGLQFLFEYFSETQRNKGNFPGRFSGRQFSNSRSEMNVSTLELGDSALYLCASSGGLASDAGELFFGEGSRLTVL.

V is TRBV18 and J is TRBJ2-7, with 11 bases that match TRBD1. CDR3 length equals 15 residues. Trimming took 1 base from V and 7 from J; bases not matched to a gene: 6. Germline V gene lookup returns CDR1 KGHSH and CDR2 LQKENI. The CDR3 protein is CASSPLGTGGDEQYF. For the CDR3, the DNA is TGTGCCAGCTCACCACTCGGGACAGGGGGAGATGAGCAGTACTTC.

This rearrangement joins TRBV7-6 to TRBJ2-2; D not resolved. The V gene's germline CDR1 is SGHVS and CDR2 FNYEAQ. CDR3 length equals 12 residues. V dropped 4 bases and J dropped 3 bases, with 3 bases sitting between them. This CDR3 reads CASSSYTGELFF. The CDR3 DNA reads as TGTGCCAGCAGCTCTTACACCGGGGAGCTGTTTTTT.

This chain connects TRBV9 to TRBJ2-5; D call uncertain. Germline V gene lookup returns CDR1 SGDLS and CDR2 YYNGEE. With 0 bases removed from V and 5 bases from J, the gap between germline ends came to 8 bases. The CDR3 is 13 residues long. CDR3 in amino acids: CASSVDGWETQYF. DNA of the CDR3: TGTGCCAGCAGCGTAGATGGGTGGGAGACCCAGTACTTC.

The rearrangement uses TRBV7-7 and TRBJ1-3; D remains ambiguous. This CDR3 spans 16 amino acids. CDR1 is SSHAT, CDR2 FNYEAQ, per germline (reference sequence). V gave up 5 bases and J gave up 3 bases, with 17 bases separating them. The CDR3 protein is CASSPGPFDGGNTIYF. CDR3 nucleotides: TGTGCCAGCAGCCCCGGACCGTTTGACGGTGGAAACACCATATATTTT.

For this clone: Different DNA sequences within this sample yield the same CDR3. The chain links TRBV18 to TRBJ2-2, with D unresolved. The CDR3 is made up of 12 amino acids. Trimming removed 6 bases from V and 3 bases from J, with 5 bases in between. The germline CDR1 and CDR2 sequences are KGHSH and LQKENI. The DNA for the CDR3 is TGTGCCAGCTCCCCATACACCGGGGAGCTGTTTTTT. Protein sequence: CASSPYTGELFF.

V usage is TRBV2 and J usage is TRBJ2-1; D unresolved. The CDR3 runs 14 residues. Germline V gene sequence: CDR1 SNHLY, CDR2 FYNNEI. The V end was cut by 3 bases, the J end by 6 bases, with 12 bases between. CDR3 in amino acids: CASSELVGGNEQFF. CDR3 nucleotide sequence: TGTGCCAGCAGTGAGTTGGTGGGCGGCAATGAGCAGTTCTTC.

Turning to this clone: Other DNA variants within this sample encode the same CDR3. The CDR3 loop is CASSSGLAVSYEQYF. The DNA of the CDR3 is TGTGCCAGCAGTTCAGGACTAGCGGTTTCCTACGAGCAGTACTTC. The chain combines TRBV27 with TRBJ2-7, with 10 positions matching TRBD2. Looked up from germline, CDR1 is MNHEY and CDR2 is SMNVEV (reference sequence). V was clipped by 4 bases and J by 1 base; unmatched bases: 4. The CDR3 length is 15 residues.

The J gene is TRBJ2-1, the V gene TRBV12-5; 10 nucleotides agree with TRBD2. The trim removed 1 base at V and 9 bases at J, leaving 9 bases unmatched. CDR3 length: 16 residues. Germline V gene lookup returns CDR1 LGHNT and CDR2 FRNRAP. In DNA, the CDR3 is TGTGCTAGTGGTTTGGCTCGAGCGGGAGGGCAGGGTGAGCAGTTCTTC. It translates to CASGLARAGGQGEQFF. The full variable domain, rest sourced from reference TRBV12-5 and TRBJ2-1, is DARVTQTPRHKVTEMGQEVTMRCQPILGHNTVFWYRQTMMQGLELLAYFRNRAPLDDSGMPKDRFSAEMPDATLATLKIQPSEPRDSAVYFCASGLARAGGQGEQFFGPGTRLTVL.

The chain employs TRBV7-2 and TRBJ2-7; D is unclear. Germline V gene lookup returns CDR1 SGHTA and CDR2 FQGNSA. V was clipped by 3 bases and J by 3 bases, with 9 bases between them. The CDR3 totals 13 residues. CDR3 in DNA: TGTGCCAGCAGCTTCGACGGTGTCTACGAGCAGTACTTC. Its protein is CASSFDGVYEQYF.

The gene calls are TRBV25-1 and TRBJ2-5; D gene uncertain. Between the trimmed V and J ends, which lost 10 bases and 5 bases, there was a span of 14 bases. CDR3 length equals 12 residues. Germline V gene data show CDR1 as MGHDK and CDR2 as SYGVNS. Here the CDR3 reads CATEGWAETQYF. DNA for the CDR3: TGTGCCACGGAAGGGTGGGCCGAGACCCAGTACTTC.

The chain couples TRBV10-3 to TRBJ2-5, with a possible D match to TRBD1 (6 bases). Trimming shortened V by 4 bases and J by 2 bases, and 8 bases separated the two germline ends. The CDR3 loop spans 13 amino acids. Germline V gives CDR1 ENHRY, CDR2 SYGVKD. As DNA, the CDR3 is TGTGCCATCAGTGTCGACAGGCAAGAGACCCAGTACTTC. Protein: CAISVDRQETQYF.

The DNA of the CDR3 is TGTGCCAGCTCACCCGGAACGGGAGAGGGGGAGCTGTTTTTT. It translates to CASSPGTGEGELFF. The rearrangement joins TRBV18 to TRBJ2-2, with D possibly TRBD2 on 6 matching bases. V lost 3 bases, J lost 8 bases, and 13 bases lay in between. The CDR3 has 14 amino acids. Germline V CDR1 and CDR2: KGHSH, LQKENI.

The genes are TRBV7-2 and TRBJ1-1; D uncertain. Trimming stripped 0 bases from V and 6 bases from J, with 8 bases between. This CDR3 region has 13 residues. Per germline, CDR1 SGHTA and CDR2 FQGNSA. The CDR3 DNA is TGTGCCAGCAGCTTAGCGCAGGCGGCTGAAGCTTTCTTT. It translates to CASSLAQAAEAFF.

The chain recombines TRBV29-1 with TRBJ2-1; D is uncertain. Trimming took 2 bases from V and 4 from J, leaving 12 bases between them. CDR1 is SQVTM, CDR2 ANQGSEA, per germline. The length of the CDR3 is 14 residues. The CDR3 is CSVEKAVRYNEQFF. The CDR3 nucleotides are TGCAGCGTTGAAAAGGCAGTTAGATACAATGAGCAGTTCTTC.